Listed here are 30 T cell receptor beta chains from one sample, sequenced in a study of T cells in Graves' hyperthyroidism and ophthalmopathy. Researchers took RNA transcripts and amplified the TCR beta CDR3 regions from them. The HTBI primer set drove a first-round RT-PCR of the TCR CDR3. In TCRdb, the multiplex PCR reads were re-called with MiXCR into one record per CDR3 protein. The sample holds some 560,000 distinct CDR3 sequences, roughly 14% seen once. What was sequenced was blood. All receptors derive from a woman between 25 and 40 years old with Graves' hyperthyroidism.

V gene TRBV6-2 or TRBV6-3 combines with J gene TRBJ1-2, with TRBD1 matching over 8 bases. Germline values: CDR1 MNHEY, CDR2 SVGEGT. Trimming at V came to 6 bases and at J to 4 bases, leaving 13 bases not matched to a gene. This CDR3 spans 16 amino acids. The CDR3 DNA follows: TGTGCCAGCAGCTTTATGGACAGGGCCACAGGCTATGGCTACACCTTC. Encoded protein: CASSFMDRATGYGYTF.

This chain connects TRBV10-3 to TRBJ2-5; no clear D. The germline V gene has CDR1 ENHRY and CDR2 SYGVKD. The CDR3 has 15 amino acids. The V end lost 4 bases, the J end lost 5 bases, and 17 bases lay between the germline ends. The CDR3 region is CAISGRTTQAETQYF. The CDR3 DNA is TGTGCCATCAGTGGTAGGACCACCCAAGCGGAGACCCAGTACTTC.

This clonotype has a handful of counts. The chain employs TRBV6-1 and TRBJ2-3; 7 bases line up with TRBD2. This CDR3 is 14 amino acids long. In germline, CDR1 is MNHNS, CDR2 SASEGT. V shed 3 bases and J 4 bases; nucleotides not matched to a gene: 4. The CDR3 bases are TGTGCCAGCAGTGACGGGGGGTCACCAGATACGCAGTATTTT. It translates to CASSDGGSPDTQYF.

This clonotype was counted ten times or more. The CDR3 nucleotides read TGTGCCAGCTCACCCTATAATTCACCCCTCCACTTT. It is translated as CASSPYNSPLHF. The V call is TRBV18, the J call TRBJ1-6; D remains unclear. In germline, CDR1 is KGHSH, CDR2 LQKENI. Trimming took off 3 bases at V and 3 bases at J, with 0 bases between the two ends. The CDR3 has 12 residues.

The gene calls are TRBV29-1 and TRBJ1-1, with unresolved D. This CDR3 has 8 amino acids. Per the germline V gene, CDR1 is SQVTM and CDR2 is ANQGSEA. Trimming left V 6 bases short and J 8 bases short, with 4 bases between. CDR3 in amino acids: CSVPEAFF. The CDR3, as DNA: TGCAGCGTCCCCGAAGCTTTCTTT.

This clonotype was seen a few times. The chain has TRBV6-1 and TRBJ2-1, with 10 bases aligning to TRBD2. This CDR3 is built from 16 residues. The trim removed 5 bases at V and 2 bases at J, leaving 6 bases unmatched. Germline values: CDR1 MNHNS, CDR2 SASEGT. In nucleotides, the CDR3 is TGTGCCAGCAGTTACATTAGCGGGAGGCCCTACAATGAGCAGTTCTTC. This gives the protein CASSYISGRPYNEQFF.

The V and J genes are TRBV5-5 and TRBJ1-6; 10 bases agree with TRBD1. Trimming took 0 bases from V and 13 from J; bases not matched to a gene: 7. The CDR3 totals 15 residues. Germline loops: CDR1 SGHKS, CDR2 YYEKEE (reference sequence). The CDR3 nucleotides are TGTGCCAGCAGCTTGGAGCCGGGACAGGGGCGGCCCCTCCACTTT. Its protein product is CASSLEPGQGRPLHF.

The rearrangement uses TRBV20-1 and TRBJ1-6; no clear D. From germline, CDR1 is DFQATT and CDR2 SNEGSKA (reference sequence). The CDR3 has 12 amino acids. The V end lost 0 bases, the J end lost 14 bases, and 11 bases lay between the germline ends. For the CDR3, the DNA is TGCAGTGCTAGAGATCGGGAGCTCACCCTCCACTTT. Amino acid sequence: CSARDRELTLHF.

This clonotype was seen only a few times. The V gene is TRBV7-9, the J gene TRBJ2-6; TRBD2 aligns across 7 bases. V dropped 7 bases and J dropped 2; count of bases not matched to a gene: 20. The CDR3 covers 20 residues. Per germline, CDR1 SEHNR and CDR2 FQNEAQ (reference sequence). The CDR3 sequence: CASTVGEGRGFSPGANVLTF. The DNA for the CDR3 is TGTGCCAGCACCGTAGGGGAGGGTCGCGGTTTCAGTCCTGGGGCCAACGTCCTGACTTTC.

This clonotype was detected many times. This chain links TRBV20-1 with TRBJ2-3; 13 bases are shared with TRBD2. CDR1 is DFQATT and CDR2 is SNEGSKA in the germline V gene (reference sequence). The CDR3 covers 16 residues. V lost 5 bases and J lost 0; bases outside the gene matches: 5. The CDR3 spells CSAGGTSGASTDTQYF. CDR3 DNA sequence: TGCAGTGCTGGAGGGACTAGCGGGGCGAGCACAGATACGCAGTATTTT.

This clonotype has a handful of counts. The gene calls are TRBV7-9 and TRBJ2-3, with 7 nucleotides matching TRBD2. Unmatched junction bases numbered 13, after V lost 5 bases and J lost 2 bases. Germline V gives CDR1 SEHNR, CDR2 FQNEAQ (reference sequence). The CDR3 is 17 residues long. CDR3 bases: TGTGCCAGCAGCAGTTCCCGCGCTAGCGGATTCACAGATACGCAGTATTTT. Protein: CASSSSRASGFTDTQYF.

In this sample, this clonotype turned up a few times. This chain connects TRBV2 to TRBJ2-1, with TRBD2 matching over 8 bases. The CDR3 consists of 15 residues. With V trimmed by 6 bases and J by 6 bases, 10 bases remained unmatched. Germline CDR1 reads SNHLY; CDR2 reads FYNNEI. The CDR3 region has the DNA TGTGCCAGCAGCACTAGGGGACTAGTGGCCAATGAGCAGTTCTTC. Its protein product is CASSTRGLVANEQFF.

This clonotype was detected ten times or more. The chain has TRBV11-2 and TRBJ2-3, with 11 bases that match TRBD2. Germline V gives CDR1 SGHAT, CDR2 FQNNGV. The CDR3 extends over 17 amino acids. The ends lost 5 bases at V and 4 bases at J; junction bases unmatched: 11. The CDR3 sequence is CASSKGLLAGVSDTQYF. The CDR3 DNA follows: TGTGCCAGCAGCAAAGGCCTACTAGCGGGAGTATCAGATACGCAGTATTTT.

This clonotype was recorded at least ten times. The chain carries TRBV29-1 and TRBJ2-1; TRBD2 agrees at 10 bases. The CDR3 has 15 residues. CDR1 is SQVTM and CDR2 is ANQGSEA in the germline V gene. V lost 3 bases and J lost 9; bases outside the gene matches: 11. CDR3 nucleotides: TGCAGCGTTGATAGCAGCGGGAGGGGAGGACGTGAGCAGTTCTTC. It specifies CSVDSSGRGGREQFF.

This chain links TRBV5-6 with TRBJ2-3; 12 positions agree with TRBD2. Looked up from germline, CDR1 is SGHDT and CDR2 is YYEEEE. V gave up 4 bases and J gave up 5 bases; unmatched junction bases: 8. This CDR3 region has 16 residues. Here the CDR3 DNA reads TGTGCCAGCAGCCATACCCTAGCGGGAGGGATAGATACGCAGTATTTT. This codes for CASSHTLAGGIDTQYF.

The sample holds many counts of this clonotype. The chain has TRBV11-2 and TRBJ1-1; D may be TRBD1 (5 bases). Trimming shortened V by 5 bases and J by 1 base, and 11 bases separated the two germline ends. The CDR3 loop spans 14 amino acids. CDR1 SGHAT and CDR2 FQNNGV come from the germline V gene. Here the CDR3 DNA reads TGTGCCAGCAGCGGCTCGACAGAGAACACTGAAGCTTTCTTT. It yields the protein CASSGSTENTEAFF.

This rearrangement joins TRBV29-1 to TRBJ1-4, with a weak D call TRBD1 (6 bases). Trimming shortened V by 7 bases and J by 5 bases, and 14 bases separated the two germline ends. CDR1 and CDR2 (germline): SQVTM, ANQGSEA. The CDR3 totals 13 residues. The CDR3 nucleotides are TGCAGCGCCTCGACAGGAAAGAATGAAAAACTGTTTTTT. It encodes CSASTGKNEKLFF.

This clonotype was seen many times. This chain links TRBV20-1 with TRBJ2-7; the D gene is possibly TRBD2 (6 bases). The CDR3 spans 11 residues. Trimming removed 6 bases at V and 6 bases at J, with 12 bases between. Per the germline V gene, CDR1 is DFQATT and CDR2 is SNEGSKA (reference sequence). In DNA form, the CDR3 reads TGCAGTGCCGCGGAGGGTATCGAGCAGTACTTC. The encoded protein is CSAAEGIEQYF.

The V gene is TRBV2, the J gene TRBJ1-6, with D tentatively TRBD1 (6 bases). The germline V and J ends were trimmed by 6 bases and 12 bases, with 15 bases remaining between them. The CDR3 loop spans 13 amino acids. CDR1 is SNHLY, CDR2 FYNNEI, per germline. CDR3 nucleotide sequence: TGTGCCAGCAGCCAGACAGGTACCAGACCCCTCCACTTT. It specifies CASSQTGTRPLHF.

V and J are TRBV7-4 and TRBJ1-1; D possibly corresponds to TRBD1 (5 bases). Deletions cut 1 base from V and 4 bases from J, with 19 bases between. The CDR3 totals 17 residues. Looked up from germline, CDR1 is SGHVT and CDR2 is SQSDAQ. Written as DNA, the CDR3 is TGTGCCAGCAGCTTAGAAGGGCAGGGAAGTCAGGTCACTGAAGCTTTCTTT. Protein product: CASSLEGQGSQVTEAFF.

The V gene is TRBV27, the J gene TRBJ1-1, with 12 bases aligning to TRBD1. This CDR3 has 16 amino acids. V trimming: 3 bases; J trimming: 1 base; junction bases outside the gene matches: 3. CDR1 is MNHEY and CDR2 is SMNVEV in the germline V gene (reference sequence). The CDR3 reads CASSFGTGGANTEAFF. The CDR3 region has the DNA TGTGCCAGCAGTTTTGGGACAGGGGGCGCGAACACTGAAGCTTTCTTT.

This clonotype occurred a few times. One end of the junction is discordant with germline, which a read error may explain. The CDR3 sequence: CTSKDSNQPQHF. CDR3 nucleotides: TGTACCAGCAAGGATAGCAATCAGCCCCAGCATTTT. The chain links TRBV6-1 to TRBJ1-5; D unclear. Germline CDR1 is MNHNS and CDR2 is SASEGT. The CDR3 sequence is 12 residues long.

The chain recombines TRBV5-1 with TRBJ1-4; possible D gene TRBD1, 6 bases. The CDR3 consists of 14 residues. Trimming pared 4 bases from V and 3 bases from J, leaving 10 bases between. The germline V gene has CDR1 SGHRS and CDR2 YFSETQ. CDR3 loop: CASSRDKSNEKLFF. Here the CDR3 DNA reads TGCGCCAGCAGCCGGGACAAATCTAATGAAAAACTGTTTTTT.

This clonotype was counted many times. This chain joins TRBV18 and TRBJ1-4, with D possibly TRBD1 on 6 matching bases. Trimming stripped 4 bases from V and 3 bases from J, with 9 bases between. The CDR3 loop spans 14 amino acids. The germline CDR1 and CDR2 sequences are KGHSH and LQKENI. CDR3 coding DNA: TGTGCCAGCTCACGACAGGTAGCTAATGAAAAACTGTTTTTT. This sequence encodes CASSRQVANEKLFF. The variable domain in full, with the rest retrieved from reference TRBV18 and TRBJ1-4, is NAGVMQNPRHLVRRRGQEARLRCSPMKGHSHVYWYRQLPEEGLKFMVYLQKENIIDESGMPKERFSAEFPKEGPSILRIQQVVRGDSAAYFCASSRQVANEKLFFGSGTQLSVL.

The chain recombines TRBV27 with TRBJ2-7, with TRBD1 matching over 8 bases. CDR1 is MNHEY, CDR2 SMNVEV, per germline (reference sequence). The CDR3 is made up of 16 amino acids. V shed 2 bases and J 5 bases; nucleotides not matched to a gene: 11. The chain's CDR3 is CASSLRNGQGIHEQYF. CDR3 nucleotide sequence: TGTGCCAGCAGTTTACGAAACGGACAGGGAATACACGAGCAGTACTTC.

This chain links TRBV4-3 with TRBJ2-2; D remains unclear. This CDR3 region has 18 residues. V gave up 1 base and J gave up 2 bases, with 17 bases separating them. CDR1 is LGHNA, CDR2 YSLEER, per germline. For the CDR3, the DNA is TGCGCCAGCAGCCAAGGATCGCTCGGTTATGAAAACACCGGGGAGCTGTTTTTT. Its translation: CASSQGSLGYENTGELFF.

The chain has TRBV4-1 and TRBJ1-5; D possibly corresponds to TRBD1 (5 bases). Germline CDR1 and CDR2: MGHRA and YSYEKL. This CDR3 region has 17 residues. V was trimmed by 0 bases and J by 4 bases, leaving 16 bases between them. The CDR3 nucleotides read TGCGCCAGCAGCCAAGATAGGCTGACAGAAGCTAATCAGCCCCAGCATTTT. Protein sequence: CASSQDRLTEANQPQHF.

The sample holds many counts of this clonotype. This chain joins TRBV20-1 and TRBJ2-7; D ambiguous. This CDR3 region has 12 residues. V gave up 4 bases and J gave up 6 bases, with 13 bases separating them. Germline CDR1 and CDR2: DFQATT and SNEGSKA (reference sequence). CDR3 amino acids: CSAMNGIGEQYF. The CDR3 DNA follows: TGCAGTGCTATGAATGGGATTGGCGAGCAGTACTTC.

The genes are TRBV10-3 and TRBJ2-7; either TRBD1 or TRBD2 may supply D (5 bases each). Germline-derived CDR1 and CDR2 are ENHRY and SYGVKD. The V end was cut by 4 bases, the J end by 5 bases, with 18 bases between. CDR3 size: 15 residues. CDR3 coding DNA: TGTGCCATCAGTGGACGCCTGGGGACCGCGCACGAGCAGTACTTC. Protein sequence: CAISGRLGTAHEQYF.

This clonotype was seen more than once but under ten times. This CDR3 reads CASSTPKNEQFF. The CDR3 coding sequence is TGTGCCAGTAGTACGCCCAAGAATGAGCAGTTCTTC. The chain uses TRBV19 and TRBJ2-1; D is unresolved. This CDR3 is built from 12 residues. Germline V gives CDR1 LNHDA, CDR2 SQIVND (reference sequence). Trimming removed 4 bases from V and 7 bases from J, with 8 bases in between.